This TCR beta chain derives from a study of blood T cell repertoires in COVID-19. Study as a whole: Samples taken during acute and convalescent COVID-19 were collected in the United States, Italy and Spain. In each case, the material was cDNA or gDNA derived from T cells, B-cell-depleted T cells, or PBMCs.

This CDR3 has 13 amino acids. V was cut by 6 bases and J by 7 bases, with 15 bases left in between. Germline lookup yields CDR1 GTSNPN and CDR2 SVGIG (reference sequence). TCRdb keeps only in-frame clones here, not all; method: immunoSEQ multiplex PCR. Among fewer than 350,000 clones listed, about nine tenths were seen once. Sequences were obtained from PBMCs or T cells enriched from blood (not recorded which). The receptor was isolated from a middle-aged woman who had recovered from COVID-19. V and J are TRBV30 and TRBJ1-4; D is uncertain. CDR3: CACLGPGGEKLFF. In DNA form, the CDR3 reads TGTGCCTGCCTCGGTCCCGGCGGTGAAAAACTGTTTTTT.